Following are 5 T cell receptor beta chains from one sample sequenced in a study of control samples from healthy donors and cancer patients. Libraries were prepared by immunoSEQ multiplex PCR; TCRdb keeps only in-frame clonotypes and omits some of them. The table includes about 29,000 clones, roughly 85% detected once. Sequencing was performed on formalin-fixed, paraffin-embedded tissue. These receptors were obtained from a female donor with melanoma.

V gene TRBV6-5 combines with J gene TRBJ1-2; maybe TRBD1 (6 bases). CDR3 length: 14 amino acids. V shed 8 bases and J shed 4 bases, with 17 bases lying between them. Germline V lookup: CDR1 MNHEY, CDR2 SVGAGI. The CDR3 nucleotides read TGTGCCAGCGGAAAACAGGGTCGGGCCTATGGCTACACCTTC. Its protein is CASGKQGRAYGYTF.

The V gene is TRBV9, the J gene TRBJ2-3; D gene unclear. V lost 3 bases to trimming and J lost 0 bases, with 8 bases between them. Per the germline V gene, CDR1 is SGDLS and CDR2 is YYNGEE. The CDR3 spans 14 residues. The chain's CDR3 is CASSALTSTDTQYF. The CDR3 DNA follows: TGTGCCAGCAGCGCACTTACTAGCACAGATACGCAGTATTTT.

The rearrangement joins TRBV5-1 to TRBJ2-7, with TRBD2 as a possible D gene (6 bases). In germline, CDR1 is SGHRS, CDR2 YFSETQ. This CDR3 has 14 residues. Trimming shortened V by 0 bases and J by 11 bases, and 18 bases separated the two germline ends. The CDR3 loop is CASSLDGLLTGEYF. CDR3 coding DNA: TGCGCCAGCAGCTTGGACGGACTCCTTACGGGAGAGTACTTC.

V and J are TRBV15 and TRBJ1-1, with TRBD1 as a possible D gene (5 bases). CDR3 size: 14 residues. With 0 bases removed from V and 3 bases from J, the gap between germline ends came to 8 bases. CDR1 LNHNV and CDR2 YYDKDF come from the germline V gene (reference sequence). The CDR3 reads CATSRDRDHTEAFF. CDR3 bases: TGTGCCACCAGCAGAGACCGGGACCACACTGAAGCTTTCTTT.

The V gene is TRBV21-1, the J gene TRBJ2-5. TRBV21-1 is given as a pseudogene. The CDR3 consists of 18 residues. The CDR3 spells CASSKALGTTRGEETQYF. CDR3 nucleotides: TGTGCCAGCAGCAAAGCGCTAGGAACTACTAGGGGGGAAGAGACCCAGTACTTC.